Below are 22 T cell receptor beta chains sequenced from a single sample in a study of T cells after yellow fever vaccination. TCRdb re-derived calls from the 5' RACE reads in MiXCR, one entry per CDR3 protein. The sample shows fewer than 450,000 distinct CDR3 sequences, under 5% of them seen only once. The specimen was PBMCs, collected 5 days after the yellow fever booster vaccination. The receptors stem from a man aged 18 to 29 who received the YFV17D yellow fever vaccine.

This clonotype was picked up a small number of times. The rearrangement links TRBV5-1 to TRBJ2-7; D is undetermined. This CDR3 has 15 amino acids. Between the trimmed V and J ends, which lost 0 bases and 2 bases, there was a span of 12 bases. Looked up from germline, CDR1 is SGHRS and CDR2 is YFSETQ. The CDR3 DNA reads as TGCGCCAGCAGCTTGGGGGGAACTGCCACCTACGAGCAGTACGTC. Protein product: CASSLGGTATYEQYV.

The chain employs TRBV18 and TRBJ2-1; tentatively, D is TRBD2 (6 bases). The CDR3 runs to 15 residues. CDR1 and CDR2 (germline): KGHSH, LQKENI. V was trimmed by 1 base and J by 4 bases, leaving 11 bases between them. DNA for the CDR3: TGTGCCAGCTCACCACTCCGGGGGAGATACAATGAGCAGTTCTTC. Amino acids: CASSPLRGRYNEQFF.

Ten or more counts support this clonotype. V is TRBV11-2 and J is TRBJ2-7; D is uncertain. The CDR3 extends over 12 amino acids. V was trimmed by 6 bases and J by 5 bases, leaving 11 bases between them. CDR1 SGHAT and CDR2 FQNNGV come from the germline V gene. Written as DNA, the CDR3 is TGTGCCAGCAGTCTCACGCTACACGAGCAGTACTTC. It specifies CASSLTLHEQYF.

In this sample, this clonotype turned up a few times. V usage is TRBV5-4 and J usage is TRBJ2-1; the D gene could be TRBD1 or TRBD2 (6 bases each). V lost 2 bases, J lost 13 bases, and 16 bases lay in between. The CDR3 consists of 13 residues. The germline V gene has CDR1 SGHNT and CDR2 YYREEE (reference sequence). CDR3 sequence: CASSFEFGGRQFF. The CDR3 DNA is TGTGCCAGCAGCTTTGAGTTTGGGGGGCGTCAGTTCTTC. The full variable domain, rest sourced from reference TRBV5-4 and TRBJ2-1, is ETGVTQSPTHLIKTRGQQVTLRCSSQSGHNTVSWYQQALGQGPQFIFQYYREEENGRGNFPPRFSGLQFPNYSSELNVNALELDDSALYLCASSFEFGGRQFFGPGTRLTVL.

This clonotype appeared many times. The V gene is TRBV11-1, the J gene TRBJ2-3, with D maybe TRBD1 (6 bases). The germline V and J ends were trimmed by 5 bases and 2 bases, with 11 bases remaining between them. This CDR3 spans 14 amino acids. Per the germline V gene, CDR1 is SGHAT and CDR2 is FQDESV (reference sequence). The CDR3 DNA follows: TGTGCCAGCAGCCCCGGACAGTACACAGATACGCAGTATTTT. This translates into CASSPGQYTDTQYF.

This clonotype was counted between two and nine times. The chain combines TRBV4-3 with TRBJ2-3; 11 bases match TRBD2. Trimming took 5 bases from V and 4 from J; bases not matched to a gene: 5. The germline CDR1 and CDR2 sequences are LGHNA and YSLEER. The CDR3 length is 15 residues. In DNA, the CDR3 is TGCGCCAGCAGCTTACTTAGCGGGGGGGCAGATACGCAGTATTTT. It encodes CASSLLSGGADTQYF.

Only a few counts were recorded for this clonotype. The gene calls are TRBV7-8 and TRBJ2-5; TRBD2 agrees at 7 bases. Germline V lookup: CDR1 SGHVS, CDR2 FQNEAQ. CDR3 size: 16 residues. With V trimmed by 4 bases and J by 2 bases, 10 bases remained unmatched. As DNA, the CDR3 is TGTGCCAGCAGCTCTCGTACGGGGGGTGAGCAAGAGACCCAGTACTTC. Its translation: CASSSRTGGEQETQYF.

This chain connects TRBV15 to TRBJ2-7; 7 nucleotides align to TRBD1. V lost 5 bases and J lost 6; bases outside the gene matches: 7. CDR3 size: 13 residues. CDR1 is LNHNV and CDR2 is YYDKDF in the germline V gene (reference sequence). CDR3: CATSADRVGEQYF. The CDR3 DNA reads TGTGCCACCAGCGCCGACAGGGTAGGCGAGCAGTACTTC.

This clonotype was counted ten times or more. This chain connects TRBV3-1 to TRBJ2-1; the D call may be TRBD1 or TRBD2 (5 bases each). Germline V CDR1 and CDR2: LGHDT, YNNKEL (reference sequence). V shed 3 bases and J shed 6 bases, with 15 bases lying between them. This CDR3 is built from 15 residues. CDR3 sequence (DNA): TGTGCCAGCAGCCAGCATCGGGACGCTCCCAATGAGCAGTTCTTC. Its translation is CASSQHRDAPNEQFF.

This clonotype showed up many times. The gene calls are TRBV10-3 and TRBJ2-5, with a weak D call TRBD1 (6 bases). The CDR3 extends over 14 amino acids. V lost 10 bases and J lost 2, with 17 bases in between. Germline lookup yields CDR1 ENHRY and CDR2 SYGVKD. DNA of the CDR3: TGTGCCAGCAGAAGTACGGACAGACAAGAGACCCAGTACTTC. It is translated as CASRSTDRQETQYF.

On this clonotype itself: This sequence may be a read error, since a much larger clone differs from it by one base. The chain couples TRBV5-1 to TRBJ1-5; D is undetermined. The CDR3 has 14 residues. In germline, CDR1 is SGHRS, CDR2 YFSETQ. This CDR3 is CASSLAVGGQPLHF. CDR3 nucleotide sequence: TGCGCCAGCAGCTTGGCCGTGGGAGGGCAGCCCCTGCATTTT.

The chain joins TRBV29-1 to TRBJ2-2, with D unclear. This CDR3 region has 15 residues. The germline V and J ends were trimmed by 2 bases and 1 base, with 11 bases remaining between them. Germline CDR1 is SQVTM and CDR2 is ANQGSEA. CDR3 loop: CSVESGVGNTGELFF. CDR3 in DNA: TGCAGCGTTGAAAGTGGGGTCGGGAACACCGGGGAGCTGTTTTTT.

This clonotype was observed a handful of times. The V gene is TRBV20-1, the J gene TRBJ2-5; D is possibly TRBD1 (5 bases). The germline CDR1 and CDR2 sequences are DFQATT and SNEGSKA (reference sequence). The CDR3 runs 12 residues. Trimming took 5 bases from V and 0 from J, leaving 7 bases between them. This chain's CDR3 is CSAGQYQETQYF. CDR3 DNA sequence: TGCAGTGCTGGACAATACCAAGAGACCCAGTACTTC.

This clonotype has ten or more counts. The chain recombines TRBV7-2 with TRBJ2-1, with D unclear. The germline gives CDR1 SGHTA, CDR2 FQGNSA. The CDR3 loop spans 15 amino acids. The V end was cut by 6 bases, the J end by 0 bases, with 12 bases between. CDR3 residues: CASSSTPSSYNEQFF. The CDR3 DNA reads as TGTGCCAGCAGTTCCACACCAAGCTCCTACAATGAGCAGTTCTTC.

This clonotype was seen repeatedly, ten times or more. The chain uses TRBV5-1 and TRBJ1-3, with a tentative D call TRBD1 (5 bases). The CDR3 totals 15 residues. Per germline, CDR1 SGHRS and CDR2 YFSETQ. The ends were cut back, 4 bases at V and 2 bases at J, with 13 bases in the middle. CDR3 DNA: TGCGCCAGCAGCGATACGGGGGGTCCTGGAAACACCATATATTTT. Translating gives CASSDTGGPGNTIYF.

V usage is TRBV5-1 and J usage is TRBJ1-4; possibly TRBD1 for D (6 bases). In germline, CDR1 is SGHRS, CDR2 YFSETQ. V was trimmed by 4 bases and J by 11 bases, leaving 15 bases between them. The CDR3 has 13 amino acids. The CDR3 coding sequence is TGCGCCAGCAGCCCGGACCTTACAGGGAAACTGTTTTTT. It translates to CASSPDLTGKLFF.

This clonotype has at least ten counts. The chain couples TRBV7-9 to TRBJ1-2; D not resolved. The V end was cut by 6 bases, the J end by 8 bases, with 19 bases between. Germline-derived CDR1 and CDR2 are SEHNR and FQNEAQ (reference sequence). The CDR3 is made up of 14 amino acids. DNA of the CDR3: TGTGCCAGCAGGAGTGCCGGGAGTCCAGACGGCTACACCTTC. This codes for CASRSAGSPDGYTF.

This clonotype was seen a few times. This CDR3 is CASSQPGLAGSYNEQFF. CDR3 bases: TGTGCCAGCAGCCAACCGGGACTAGCGGGGTCCTACAATGAGCAGTTCTTC. The chain couples TRBV4-2 to TRBJ2-1; 13 bases align to TRBD2. The CDR3 has 17 amino acids. Germline trimming cut 2 bases from V and 1 base from J; bases unmatched to any gene: 2. Germline values: CDR1 LGHNA, CDR2 YNFKEQ.

V gene TRBV7-3 combines with J gene TRBJ2-3, with D tentatively TRBD2 (7 bases). The V gene's germline CDR1 is SGHTA and CDR2 FQGTGA. This CDR3 is 15 amino acids long. Trimming cost V 2 bases and J 2 bases, with 11 bases left between them. Written as DNA, the CDR3 is TGTGCCAGCAGCTTAGACGGGGGGCCCACAGATACGCAGTATTTT. It codes for CASSLDGGPTDTQYF.

Written as DNA, the CDR3 is TGCAGTGCGAGCTCCCGGGGCAGGGGCGATTATCAGCCCCAGCATTTT. This gives the protein CSASSRGRGDYQPQHF. The chain carries TRBV20-1 and TRBJ1-5; TRBD1 is a possible D gene (6 bases). Germline CDR1 reads DFQATT; CDR2 reads SNEGSKA (reference sequence). CDR3 size: 16 residues. The ends were cut back, 6 bases at V and 5 bases at J, with 23 bases in the middle.

The chain has TRBV11-2 and TRBJ1-1; the D is unclear. The CDR3 has 13 amino acids. V lost 5 bases to trimming and J lost 0 bases, with 7 bases between them. Germline-derived CDR1 and CDR2 are SGHAT and FQNNGV. CDR3 residues: CASSGPLNTEAFF. CDR3 DNA sequence: TGTGCCAGCAGCGGACCCCTGAACACTGAAGCTTTCTTT.

This clonotype has a count of ten or more. This sequence joins TRBV6-5 and TRBJ2-7; D is ambiguous. Between the trimmed V and J ends, which lost 0 bases and 3 bases, there was a span of 6 bases. Germline V gene sequence: CDR1 MNHEY, CDR2 SVGAGI. CDR3 length equals 13 residues. This CDR3 is CASSYSVLYEQYF. DNA of the CDR3: TGTGCCAGCAGTTACTCGGTCCTCTACGAGCAGTACTTC.